This T cell receptor beta chain derives from a study of T-cell memory formation after mild COVID-19. TCRdb re-called the 5' RACE reads through MiXCR, storing one row per CDR3 protein. The sample records 350,000 to 500,000 distinct CDR3 sequences, about a sixth being singletons. Study-wide results and limits: Researchers could not confirm that second-wave clones peaking on day 37 targeted SARS-CoV-2.

About this clonotype: Antigen unknown.

Germline CDR1 and CDR2: MNHNS and SASEGT. The CDR3 spans 16 residues. V shed 5 bases and J 5 bases; nucleotides not matched to a gene: 10. The chain employs TRBV6-1 and TRBJ1-5; TRBD1 matches 9 bases. This TCR came from a young man who had mild COVID-19 (a few samples of this study predate the infection). Cell type and time point are not known. Sequencing was done on a sample of PBMCs or a T cell subset sorted from them (not recorded which). The CDR3 protein is CASSTARQGGHQPQHF. The CDR3 DNA sequence: TGTGCCAGCAGTACGGCCCGACAGGGGGGACATCAGCCCCAGCATTTT.